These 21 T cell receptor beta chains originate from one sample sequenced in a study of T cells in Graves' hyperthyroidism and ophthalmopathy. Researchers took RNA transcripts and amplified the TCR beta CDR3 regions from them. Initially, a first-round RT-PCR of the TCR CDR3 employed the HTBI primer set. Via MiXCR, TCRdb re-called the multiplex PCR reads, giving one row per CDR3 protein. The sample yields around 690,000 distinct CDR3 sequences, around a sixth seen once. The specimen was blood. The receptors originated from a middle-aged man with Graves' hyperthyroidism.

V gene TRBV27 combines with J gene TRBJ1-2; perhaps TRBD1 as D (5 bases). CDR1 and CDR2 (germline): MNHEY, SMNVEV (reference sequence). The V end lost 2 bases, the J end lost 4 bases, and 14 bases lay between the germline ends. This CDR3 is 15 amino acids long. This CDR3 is CASSLVGGRAYGYTF. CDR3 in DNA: TGTGCCAGCAGTTTAGTTGGTGGCAGGGCCTATGGCTACACCTTC.

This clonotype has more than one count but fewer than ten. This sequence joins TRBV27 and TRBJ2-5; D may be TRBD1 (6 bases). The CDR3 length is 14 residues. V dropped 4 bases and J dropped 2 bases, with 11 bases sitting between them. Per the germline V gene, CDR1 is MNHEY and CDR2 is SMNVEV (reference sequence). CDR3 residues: CASSSIGQQETQYF. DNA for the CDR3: TGTGCCAGCAGTTCGATAGGACAGCAAGAGACCCAGTACTTC.

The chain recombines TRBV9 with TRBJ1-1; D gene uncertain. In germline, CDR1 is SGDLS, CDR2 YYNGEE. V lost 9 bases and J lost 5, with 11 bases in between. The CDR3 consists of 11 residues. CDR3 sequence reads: CATERRTEAFF. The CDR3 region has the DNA TGTGCCACAGAGCGAAGAACTGAAGCTTTCTTT.

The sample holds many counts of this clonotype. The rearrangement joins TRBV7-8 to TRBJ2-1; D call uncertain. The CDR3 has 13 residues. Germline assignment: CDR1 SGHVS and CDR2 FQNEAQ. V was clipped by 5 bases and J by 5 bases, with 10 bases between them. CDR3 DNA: TGTGCCAGCAGCCCCAAGAGGAACAATGAGCAGTTCTTC. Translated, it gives CASSPKRNNEQFF.

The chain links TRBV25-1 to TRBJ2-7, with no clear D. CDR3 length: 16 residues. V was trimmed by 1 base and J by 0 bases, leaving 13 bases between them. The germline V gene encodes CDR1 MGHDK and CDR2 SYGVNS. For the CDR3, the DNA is TGTGCCAGCAGTGAATGGTTGGGCCCCAGCTCCTACGAGCAGTACTTC. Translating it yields CASSEWLGPSSYEQYF.

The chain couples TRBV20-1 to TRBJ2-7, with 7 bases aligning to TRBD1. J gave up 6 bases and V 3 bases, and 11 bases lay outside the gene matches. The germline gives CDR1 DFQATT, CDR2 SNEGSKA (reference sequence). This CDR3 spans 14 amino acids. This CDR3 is CSASKKTGAGEQYF. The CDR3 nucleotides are TGCAGTGCTAGTAAAAAAACAGGGGCTGGCGAGCAGTACTTC.

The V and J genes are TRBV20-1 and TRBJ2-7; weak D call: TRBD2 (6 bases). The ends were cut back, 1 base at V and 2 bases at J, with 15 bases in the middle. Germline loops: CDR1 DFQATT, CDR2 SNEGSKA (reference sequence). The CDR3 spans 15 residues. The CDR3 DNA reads TGCAGTGCTAGAGGCCAGCTTAGCGGAGCCTACGAGCAGTACTTC. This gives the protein CSARGQLSGAYEQYF.

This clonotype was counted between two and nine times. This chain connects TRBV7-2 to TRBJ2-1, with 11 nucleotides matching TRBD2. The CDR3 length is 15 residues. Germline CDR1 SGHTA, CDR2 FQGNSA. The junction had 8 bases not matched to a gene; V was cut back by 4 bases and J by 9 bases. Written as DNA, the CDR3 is TGTGCCAGCAGCTCCACTAGCGGGAGTGAGAGTGAGCAGTTCTTC. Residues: CASSSTSGSESEQFF.

The CDR3 loop reads CAISEFTGSNSPLHF. CDR3 in DNA: TGTGCCATCAGTGAGTTTACAGGTTCAAATTCACCCCTCCACTTT. This chain links TRBV10-3 with TRBJ1-6; perhaps TRBD1 as D (5 bases). Per germline, CDR1 ENHRY and CDR2 SYGVKD. The CDR3 extends over 15 amino acids. Trimming took 1 base from V and 7 from J, leaving 11 bases between them.

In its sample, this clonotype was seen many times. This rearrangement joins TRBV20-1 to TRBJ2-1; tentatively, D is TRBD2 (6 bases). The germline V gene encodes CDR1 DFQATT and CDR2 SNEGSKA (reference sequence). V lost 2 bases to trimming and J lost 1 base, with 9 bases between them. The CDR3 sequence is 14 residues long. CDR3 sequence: CSARREWSYNEQFF. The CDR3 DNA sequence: TGCAGTGCTAGACGGGAGTGGTCCTACAATGAGCAGTTCTTC.

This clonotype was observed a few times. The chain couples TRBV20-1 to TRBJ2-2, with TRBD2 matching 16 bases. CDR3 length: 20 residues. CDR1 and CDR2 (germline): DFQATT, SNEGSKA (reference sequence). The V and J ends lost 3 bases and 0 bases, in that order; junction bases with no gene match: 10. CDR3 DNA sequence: TGCAGTGCTAGGTCCCCCGGGACTAGCGGGAGGGCCCCGAACACCGGGGAGCTGTTTTTT. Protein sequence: CSARSPGTSGRAPNTGELFF.

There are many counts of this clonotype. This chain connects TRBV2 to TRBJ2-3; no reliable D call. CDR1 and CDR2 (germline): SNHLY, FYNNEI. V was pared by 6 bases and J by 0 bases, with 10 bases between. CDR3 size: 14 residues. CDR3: CASSRIRSTDTQYF. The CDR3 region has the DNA TGTGCCAGCAGCAGGATCCGAAGCACAGATACGCAGTATTTT.

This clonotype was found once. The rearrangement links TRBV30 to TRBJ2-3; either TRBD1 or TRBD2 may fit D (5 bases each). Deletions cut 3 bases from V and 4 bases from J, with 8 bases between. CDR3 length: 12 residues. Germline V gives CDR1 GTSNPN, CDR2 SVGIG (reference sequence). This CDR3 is CAWSWGSDTQYF. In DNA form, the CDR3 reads TGTGCCTGGAGCTGGGGGTCAGATACGCAGTATTTT.

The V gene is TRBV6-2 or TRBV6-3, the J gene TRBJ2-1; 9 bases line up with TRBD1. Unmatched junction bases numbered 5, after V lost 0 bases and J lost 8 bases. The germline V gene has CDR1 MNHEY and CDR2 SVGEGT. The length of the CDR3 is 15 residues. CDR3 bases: TGTGCCAGCAGTTACTCGACAGGGGGGAAGGATGAGCAGTTCTTC. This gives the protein CASSYSTGGKDEQFF.

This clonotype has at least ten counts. CDR3 residues: CASKTGRDNEQFF. The DNA of the CDR3 is TGTGCCAGCAAAACAGGGAGAGACAATGAGCAGTTCTTC. The J gene is TRBJ2-1, the V gene TRBV11-2; maybe TRBD1 (6 bases). The CDR3 is 13 amino acids. Germline loops: CDR1 SGHAT, CDR2 FQNNGV. Trimming removed 7 bases from V and 5 bases from J, with 12 bases in between.

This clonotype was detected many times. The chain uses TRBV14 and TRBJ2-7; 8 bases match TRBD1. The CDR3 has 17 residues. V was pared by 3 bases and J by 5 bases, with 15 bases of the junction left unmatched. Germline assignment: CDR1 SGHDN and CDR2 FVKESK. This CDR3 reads CASSHGQGFFAGNEQYF. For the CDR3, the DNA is TGTGCCAGCAGCCACGGACAGGGTTTCTTTGCTGGTAACGAGCAGTACTTC.

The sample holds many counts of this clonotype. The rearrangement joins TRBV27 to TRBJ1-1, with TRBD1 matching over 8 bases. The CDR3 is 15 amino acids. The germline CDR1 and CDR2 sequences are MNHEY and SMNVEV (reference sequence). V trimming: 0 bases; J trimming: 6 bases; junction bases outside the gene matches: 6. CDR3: CASSLSSRGRAEAFF. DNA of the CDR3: TGTGCCAGCAGTTTATCAAGCAGGGGGCGGGCTGAAGCTTTCTTT.

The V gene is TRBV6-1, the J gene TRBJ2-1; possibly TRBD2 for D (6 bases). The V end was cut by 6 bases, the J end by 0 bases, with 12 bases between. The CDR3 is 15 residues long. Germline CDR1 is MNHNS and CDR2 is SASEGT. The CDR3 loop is CASRDLANSYNEQFF. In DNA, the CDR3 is TGTGCCAGCAGGGACCTAGCGAACTCCTACAATGAGCAGTTCTTC.

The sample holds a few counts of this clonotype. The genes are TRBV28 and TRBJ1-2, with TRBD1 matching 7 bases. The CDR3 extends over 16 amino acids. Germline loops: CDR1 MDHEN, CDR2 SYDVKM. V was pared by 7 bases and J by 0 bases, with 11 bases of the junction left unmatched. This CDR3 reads CASIGRDSPANYGYTF. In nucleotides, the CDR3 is TGTGCCAGCATAGGCCGGGACAGCCCCGCTAACTATGGCTACACCTTC.

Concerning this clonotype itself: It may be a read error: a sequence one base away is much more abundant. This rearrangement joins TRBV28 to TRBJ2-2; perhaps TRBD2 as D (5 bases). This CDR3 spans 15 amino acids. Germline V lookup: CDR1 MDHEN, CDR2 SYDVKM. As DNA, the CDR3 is TGTGCCAGCAGTTTGGGCAGCATCAACACCGGGGAGCGGTTTTTT. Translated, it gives CASSLGSINTGERFF.

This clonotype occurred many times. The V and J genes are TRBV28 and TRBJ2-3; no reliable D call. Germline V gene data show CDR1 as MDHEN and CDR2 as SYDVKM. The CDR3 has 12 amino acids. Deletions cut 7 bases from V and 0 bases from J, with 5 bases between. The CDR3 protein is CASKSSTDTQYF. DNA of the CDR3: TGTGCCAGCAAATCTAGCACAGATACGCAGTATTTT.